Listed here are 5 T cell receptor beta chains from one sample, sequenced in a study of identical twins listed by TCRdb under 2016. Library construction relied on 5' RACE. The reads were generated on an Illumina HiSeq 2000. TCRdb handled the public reads itself, with Q25 trimming in fastp and clone calling in MiXCR, and kept productive beta chains. Records with the same CDR3 protein are collapsed into one entry carrying the most frequent genes and DNA. The sample data list roughly 700,000 distinct CDR3 sequences, and 8.6% of these were observed just once. Of the sample, 0.75% to 1% falls within the top ten clones. These same records also appear under a second study, on yellow fever vaccine responses in identical twins.

The sample was PBMCs. The source of these receptors is a woman younger than 35 in good health.

The V call is TRBV29-1, the J call TRBJ1-2; D is unclear. Germline assignment: CDR1 SQVTM and CDR2 ANQGSEA. CDR3 length equals 12 residues. Between the trimmed V and J ends, which lost 7 bases and 3 bases, there was a span of 12 bases. The CDR3 is CSALDGDYGYTF. As DNA, the CDR3 is TGCAGCGCCTTAGACGGGGACTATGGCTACACCTTC.

The chain joins TRBV2 to TRBJ2-7, with a tentative D call TRBD2 (6 bases). The V and J ends lost 3 bases and 0 bases respectively, with 15 bases between them. The CDR3 spans 16 residues. In germline, CDR1 is SNHLY, CDR2 FYNNEI. The CDR3, as DNA: TGTGCCAGCAGTGACCCCGGGTCCGGGAGCTCCTACGAGCAGTACTTC. Translating gives CASSDPGSGSSYEQYF.

V usage is TRBV21-1 and J usage is TRBJ2-5. TRBV21-1 is tagged as a pseudogene. The length of the CDR3 is 16 residues. The CDR3 DNA sequence: TGTGCCAGCAGCATAATTTGGGATCTCTCGCCGGAGACCCAGTACTTC. Translation gives CASSIIWDLSPETQYF.

This clonotype has at least ten counts. The V gene is TRBV5-1, the J gene TRBJ2-2; 7 bases fit TRBD1. J was trimmed by 4 bases and V by 4 bases; bases with no gene match: 7. The CDR3 is 15 residues long. Germline V CDR1 and CDR2: SGHRS, YFSETQ. The CDR3: CASSPATGATGELFF. The CDR3, as DNA: TGCGCCAGCAGCCCAGCTACAGGGGCCACCGGGGAGCTGTTTTTT.

The table lists this clonotype with many counts. The chain uses TRBV4-3 and TRBJ2-1; TRBD1 might be the D (6 bases). Germline CDR1 reads LGHNA; CDR2 reads YSLEER. CDR3 length: 14 residues. V gave up 7 bases and J gave up 5 bases, with 15 bases separating them. The CDR3 sequence: CASTYRVGDNEQFF. In DNA, the CDR3 is TGCGCCAGCACGTACAGGGTAGGTGACAATGAGCAGTTCTTC.